This T cell receptor beta chain was recorded in a study of blood T cells in healthy people across ages (dated by TCRdb to about 2015). A note on the overall study: Template switching captured roughly one uniquely barcoded TCR beta cDNA molecule per two T cells in model experiments. Age-related changes in TCR beta repertoire diversity were measured in the study by deep sequencing normalized with unique cDNA molecular identifiers. Four age groups were formed from the donors: young (average about 16 years), middle-aged (approximately 39), aged (roughly 56) and long-lived (about 80). To avoid experimental bias, donors of different ages were spread randomly across the sequencing lanes. Two additional independent replicas of 1 million unique cDNA reads from the same blood draw were analyzed for two donors (one aged 18 to 30 and one aged 80 or older).

Donors were around 37 systemically healthy Caucasian individuals from Russia aged roughly 6 to 90 years. Around 10 milliliters of peripheral blood were collected from each donor into EDTA-treated Vacutainer tubes. Ficoll-Paque density-gradient centrifugation was used to isolate PBMCs, with at least 6.5 million obtained per sample. Total RNA was extracted from PBMCs with Trizol reagent, with at least 6 micrograms obtained per sample. For every donor, an aliquot of PBMCs went through flow cytometry to measure the percentages of naive CD45RAhigh/CD27high T cells. The library was built by means of 5' RACE. Instrument on record: Illumina HiSeq 2500. A second 7 to 11 cycle PCR used a sample-barcoded 5' primer and a J-beta primer mix. Each TCR beta cDNA molecule received a unique molecular identifier from a template-switch 5' adaptor carrying 12 random nucleotides. Each sample yielded at least 3 million CDR3-containing paired-end reads. The Mint cDNA synthesis kit, primed by a TRBC-specific oligonucleotide, was used to synthesize first-strand cDNA from all RNA. Following uracil-DNA glycosylase treatment, all cDNA underwent a first 18-cycle PCR with the universal primers M1SS and BC2_uni_R. The authors' pipeline ran thus. Normalization of each sample was performed by random selection of 1 million high-quality reads, each carrying a distinct molecular identifier. Instead of being binned into consensus sequences, reads that shared molecular identifiers were thrown out. MiTCR, run with a Q25 quality threshold and the strictest error-elimination algorithm, handled CDR3 identification, clonotype clustering and error correction. A nonparametric unseen species model with Euler transformation was used to estimate a lower bound on total TCR beta diversity. The public reads were reprocessed in TCRdb via fastp at Q25 and MiXCR, keeping in-frame beta chains. A single entry per CDR3 protein holds the most common genes and DNA from its merged rows. TCRdb, not the authors, supplied the V and J calls. The sample includes 630,000 or so distinct CDR3 sequences, with approximately 31% observed a single time. Jointly, the top ten make up 15% to 19% of the sample.

Study-level results and caveats: Since profiling was done on bulk unsorted PBMCs, naive and antigen-experienced compartments could not be conclusively compared. Estimates of total diversity based on one million sequenced T cells were regarded as lower bounds and as underestimates. The percentage of naive T cells measured by flow cytometry correlated strongly with observed TCR beta diversity. Compared with the aged group, more naive CD4+ T cells, fewer expanded clones and increased TCR diversity were shown by the long-lived group, suggesting age selection. As age increased, observed TCR beta diversity per million T cells dropped in a roughly linear way, and a significant reduction was already evident by age about 40. Because the CMV infection status of the donors was unknown, age-related changes in expanded clonotypes may potentially have been confounded.

From cysteine to phenylalanine, the CDR3 is 17 amino acids long. Kept here is only the CDR3 DNA, which spans 51 bases and is read in frame from base 1. From a lookup of the germline V gene (reference sequence), CDR1 and CDR2 are DFQATT and SNEGSKA. Worth noting for this clonotype: Its antigen has not been determined. An end of the junction differs from the germline gene, which may be a read error.

The chain is made from TRBV20-1 and TRBJ2-1; 9 central bases correspond to TRBD2. The sequencing input was blood. The source of this sequence is a woman of 80 years or more in good health. Donor details come from another sample of the same person, matched by shared clones. The DNA is TGCAGTACTAGAGGGCCTAGCGGGAAGAGCTCCTACAATGAGCAGTTCTTC. The translation is CSTRGPSGKSSYNEQFF.